One sample yielded the 2 T cell receptor beta chains listed below, sequenced in a study of blood T cell repertoires in COVID-19. The method was immunoSEQ multiplex PCR; TCRdb's version includes in-frame clones alone and lacks a portion of them. This repertoire shows roughly 200,000 clones, around 88% found once; its top ten account for 1.5%. The sample taken for sequencing was peripheral blood. These TCRs come from a man aged 18 to 29 with active or convalescent COVID-19.

The chain joins TRBV6-5 to TRBJ2-5; D possibly corresponds to TRBD2 (5 bases). In germline, CDR1 is MNHEY, CDR2 SVGAGI. The CDR3 has 13 amino acids. Trimming took 2 bases from V and 8 from J, leaving 12 bases between them. The CDR3 protein is CASSYAWTETQYF. The CDR3 DNA reads TGTGCCAGCAGTTACGCTTGGACTGAAACCCAGTACTTC.

The chain couples TRBV7-9 to TRBJ1-3; 7 bases fit TRBD1. J gave up 4 bases and V 1 base, and 7 bases lay outside the gene matches. This CDR3 is built from 16 residues. Looked up from germline, CDR1 is SEHNR and CDR2 is FQNEAQ (reference sequence). The CDR3 sequence: CASSLEARGSGNTIYF. CDR3 in DNA: TGTGCCAGCAGCTTAGAGGCCAGGGGGTCCGGAAACACCATATATTTT. Drawing the rest from reference TRBV7-9 and TRBJ1-3, the complete variable domain is DTGVSQNPRHKITKRGQNVTFRCDPISEHNRLYWYRQTLGQGPEFLTYFQNEAQLEKSRLLSDRFSAERPKGSFSTLEIQRTEQGDSAMYLCASSLEARGSGNTIYFGEGSWLTVV.